Presented here are 17 T cell receptor beta chains from one specimen sequenced in a study of tumor-infiltrating lymphocytes in primary liver carcinoma. Making TCR beta cDNA involved approximately 510 ng total RNA and a constant-region primer. A slightly modified ARM-PCR protocol with three nested multiplex PCR rounds produced these TCR beta libraries. Researchers ran the first two PCR rounds for ten to eleven cycles each with TRBV1-TRBV30 forward primers and a C-beta reverse primer. MiXCR, run by TCRdb on the multiplex PCR reads, gives a single entry per CDR3 protein. The sample lists 80,000 to 100,000 distinct CDR3 sequences, less than 75% occurring once. Taking 20-30 mg of unsorted bulk tissue, the authors co-extracted RNA and DNA. The specimen sequenced was tumor-adjacent normal liver tissue. These receptors all come from a man aged 40-50 years with primary liver carcinoma and hepatitis B virus infection.

Remarks on this clonotype: This may be a read error, as it is one base from a much larger clone. Likely a read error: the CDR3 ends without its conserved phenylalanine or tryptophan. The chain joins TRBV12-3 or TRBV12-4 to TRBJ2-5; 7 nucleotides match TRBD2. This CDR3 spans 15 amino acids. The junction had 10 bases not matched to a gene; V was cut back by 4 bases and J by 5 bases. The CDR3 region is CASSSRGLVGETQYS. The CDR3 coding sequence is TGTGCCAGCAGTTCGCGCGGACTAGTGGGGGAGACCCAGTACTCC.

In regard to this clonotype: This may stem from a read error, because a much larger clone lies one nucleotide away. This is likely a read error, given that the CDR3 carries no conserved phenylalanine or tryptophan at its end. V and J are TRBV10-3 and TRBJ2-1; D might be TRBD2 (6 bases). The CDR3 is made up of 16 amino acids. Trimming took off 2 bases at V and 1 base at J, with 12 bases between the two ends. Germline-derived CDR1 and CDR2 are ENHRY and SYGVKD. Written as DNA, the CDR3 is TGTGCCATCAGTGAGACCAGGAGGGGTTCCTACAATGAGCAGTTCTCC. Amino acids: CAISETRRGSYNEQFS.

As for this clonotype: This may be a read error, as it is one base from a much larger clone. V usage is TRBV5-5 and J usage is TRBJ1-1, with 7 bases that match TRBD1. Per the germline V gene, CDR1 is SGHKS and CDR2 is YYEKEE (reference sequence). The CDR3 totals 20 residues. V lost 0 bases, J lost 3 bases, and 20 bases stayed unmatched. The CDR3 is CASSLAHLIGGGARHTEAFF. CDR3 sequence (DNA): TGTGCCAGCAGCTTGGCCCATCTCATCGGAGGGGGCGCGAGGCACACTGAAGCTTTCTTT. Filled out from reference TRBV5-5 and TRBJ1-1, the complete variable domain reads DAGVTQSPTHLIKTRGQQVTLRCSPISGHKSVSWYQQVLGQGPQFIFQYYEKEERGRGNFPDRFSARQFPNYSSELNVNALLLGDSALYLCASSLAHLIGGGARHTEAFFGQGTRLTVV.

About this clonotype itself: Sequence at one end of the junction differs from germline and may be a read error. The V gene is TRBV4-2, the J gene TRBJ2-5; D is ambiguous. Per germline, CDR1 LGHNA and CDR2 YNFKEQ. The CDR3 consists of 15 residues. The CDR3 here is CASSHGLSSYIEQLF. The DNA for the CDR3 is TGTGCCAGCAGCCACGGATTGAGCTCCTACATTGAGCAGCTCTTC.

For this clonotype: One end of the junction fails to match germline, which may point to a read error. This chain joins TRBV5-1 and TRBJ2-1; D remains ambiguous. The CDR3 covers 14 residues. Germline lookup yields CDR1 SGHRS and CDR2 YFSETQ. The CDR3 loop reads CASSLGGTVNERFF. In nucleotides, the CDR3 is TGCGCCAGCAGCTTGGGGGGAACGGTCAATGAGCGGTTCTTC.

On this clonotype itself: Its ends do not fully match the called genes, so a read error is possible. V gene TRBV12-3 or TRBV12-4 combines with J gene TRBJ2-5, with a possible D match to TRBD1 (6 bases). This CDR3 spans 13 amino acids. DNA of the CDR3: TGTGCCAGCAGTTTTAGGGGGTTCGAGATCCAGTACTTC. Translating it yields CASSFRGFEIQYF.

A single count supports this clonotype. The V call is TRBV21-1, the J call TRBJ2-2. TRBV21-1 is a known pseudogene. This CDR3 contains 11 residues. The chain's CDR3 is CAGSNTGELFF. CDR3 nucleotides: TGTGCCGGCAGCAACACCGGGGAGCTGTTTTTT.

Turning to this clonotype: The germline gene is not matched at one end of the junction; a read error may be the cause. J is TRBJ2-5 and V is TRBV11-2; possibly TRBD2 for D (7 bases). CDR1 and CDR2 from the germline V gene are SGHAT and FQNNGV. CDR3 length: 13 amino acids. CDR3 sequence reads: CASGGGDQGTQYF. The CDR3 DNA reads TGTGCCAGCGGAGGGGGGGACCAAGGGACCCAATACTTC.

Many counts were recorded for this clonotype. The chain joins TRBV6-1 to TRBJ2-2, with TRBD2 matching over 10 bases. V trimming: 0 bases; J trimming: 5 bases; junction bases outside the gene matches: 6. The length of the CDR3 is 17 residues. Germline V gene data show CDR1 as MNHNS and CDR2 as SASEGT. In nucleotides, the CDR3 is TGTGCCAGCAGTGAAGCCGGAGCGGGGGGGAGAACCGGGGAGCTGTTTTTT. This codes for CASSEAGAGGRTGELFF.

This clonotype was counted a few times. The chain combines TRBV7-9 with TRBJ1-3; D possibly corresponds to TRBD1 (5 bases). CDR1 is SEHNR and CDR2 is FQNEAQ in the germline V gene (reference sequence). Trimming cost V 5 bases and J 0 bases, with 11 bases left between them. The CDR3 consists of 15 residues. The CDR3 sequence: CASSPDMDSGNTIYF. The DNA of the CDR3 is TGTGCCAGCAGCCCGGACATGGACTCTGGAAACACCATATATTTT.

This clonotype was counted many times. This rearrangement joins TRBV11-2 to TRBJ2-3; D not certain. This CDR3 contains 12 residues. Trimming removed 5 bases at V and 1 base at J, with 4 bases between. The germline V gene has CDR1 SGHAT and CDR2 FQNNGV. This chain's CDR3 is CASSLRTDTQYF. The DNA of the CDR3 is TGTGCCAGCAGCCTACGCACAGATACGCAGTATTTT.

The chain combines TRBV30 with TRBJ2-1; D might be TRBD2 (5 bases). The CDR3 runs to 14 residues. Trimming stripped 2 bases from V and 4 bases from J, with 12 bases between. CDR1 is GTSNPN and CDR2 is SVGIG in the germline V gene (reference sequence). The CDR3 nucleotides read TGTGCCTGGAGTTTAGCGAGGGTATACAATGAGCAGTTCTTC. Its protein product is CAWSLARVYNEQFF.

The sample holds many counts of this clonotype. V gene TRBV29-1 combines with J gene TRBJ1-2, with 9 bases aligning to TRBD1. J was trimmed by 4 bases and V by 6 bases; bases with no gene match: 9. From germline, CDR1 is SQVTM and CDR2 ANQGSEA. The CDR3 spans 14 residues. The CDR3 sequence is CSVRQGGPFYGYTF. The CDR3 bases are TGCAGCGTGCGACAGGGGGGCCCCTTCTATGGCTACACCTTC. The full variable domain, in which reference TRBV29-1 and TRBJ1-2 provide the parts outside the CDR3, is SAVISQKPSRDICQRGTSLTIQCQVDSQVTMMFWYRQQPGQSLTLIATANQGSEATYESGFVIDKFPISRPNLTFSTLTVSNMSPEDSSIYLCSVRQGGPFYGYTFGSGTRLTVV.

This clonotype was counted many times. CDR3 sequence: CASSFFSGLLALREGSYNEQFF. The CDR3 nucleotides are TGTGCCAGCAGTTTTTTTTCGGGACTGCTAGCACTCCGGGAGGGCTCCTACAATGAGCAGTTCTTC. This chain joins TRBV12-3 or TRBV12-4 and TRBJ2-1, with 8 bases that match TRBD2. J was trimmed by 0 bases and V by 3 bases; bases with no gene match: 22. The CDR3 loop spans 22 amino acids.

This clonotype was detected many times. The V gene is TRBV6-5, the J gene TRBJ2-7; no definite D call. CDR1 is MNHEY and CDR2 is SVGAGI in the germline V gene. This CDR3 has 15 residues. V was clipped by 5 bases and J by 0 bases, with 14 bases between them. This chain's CDR3 is CASSRETRSSYEQYF. For the CDR3, the DNA is TGTGCCAGCAGTAGAGAAACTCGGAGCTCCTACGAGCAGTACTTC.

This rearrangement joins TRBV11-2 to TRBJ2-1; 8 positions agree with TRBD2. The CDR3 spans 13 residues. Looked up from germline, CDR1 is SGHAT and CDR2 is FQNNGV. The trim removed 8 bases at V and 4 bases at J, leaving 4 bases unmatched. The CDR3 DNA reads as TGTGCCAGCCAGACTAGCGTGTACAATGAGCAGTTCTTC. It translates to CASQTSVYNEQFF.

The chain combines TRBV28 with TRBJ2-3; TRBD2 matches 9 bases. This CDR3 has 16 amino acids. Germline V CDR1 and CDR2: MDHEN, SYDVKM. After removal of 5 bases from V and 0 bases from J, the junction contained 6 bases not matched to a gene. The CDR3 protein is CASSTSGTSSTDTQYF. The CDR3 DNA reads as TGTGCCAGCAGTACCTCCGGGACTAGCAGCACAGATACGCAGTATTTT.